The clone carrying this T cell receptor beta chain was seen repeatedly, ten times or more. Between the trimmed V and J ends, which lost 1 base and 2 bases, there was a span of 6 bases. Germline values: CDR1 SGDLS, CDR2 YYNGEE. The CDR3 is 13 amino acids. The study used a library that attached unique molecular identifiers to individual cDNA molecules. MiXCR, applied by TCRdb to the RACE reads, yields one record per CDR3 protein. The sample lists 85,000 to 95,000 distinct CDR3 sequences, about 8.6% occurring once. The sample comes from a study of human T cells and chemical hapten exposure. The time point denotes: healthy volunteer bleed at 2 weeks. RNA extraction used unfractionated whole blood as the source of total RNA.

The rearrangement joins TRBV9 to TRBJ1-1; D is ambiguous. Specimen: whole blood. This sequence originates from a female donor in good health. Some clones in this sample may be carry-over from other donors' samples. CDR3 nucleotide sequence: TGTGCCAGCAGCGTAAGCGGAAACACTGAAGCTTTCTTT. Translation: CASSVSGNTEAFF.